This passage covers 7 T cell receptor beta chains from one sample sequenced in a study of T-cell memory formation after mild COVID-19. Each CDR3 protein is one row after TCRdb ran MiXCR on the 5' RACE reads. The data contain 350,000 to 500,000 distinct CDR3 sequences, about a sixth of them singletons. The sequencing input was PBMCs or a T cell subset sorted from them (not recorded which). These receptors were obtained from a man between 18 and 35 years old who had mild COVID-19 (a few samples of this study predate the infection). Cell type and time point are not known.

This clonotype appeared many times. This chain links TRBV20-1 with TRBJ1-2; 7 nucleotides match TRBD1. CDR1 is DFQATT and CDR2 is SNEGSKA in the germline V gene (reference sequence). The CDR3 totals 13 residues. Losses at the gene ends were 0 bases for V and 6 bases for J; bases not matched to a gene: 4. CDR3 sequence: CSARDYRGHGYTF. In nucleotides, the CDR3 is TGCAGTGCTAGAGACTACAGGGGACATGGCTACACCTTC.

This sequence joins TRBV9 and TRBJ2-1, with 8 bases fitting TRBD2. This CDR3 is 16 amino acids long. Unmatched junction bases numbered 14, after V lost 4 bases and J lost 8 bases. Germline CDR1 is SGDLS and CDR2 is YYNGEE. CDR3 protein: CASSPRGSGDADEQFF. CDR3 in DNA: TGTGCCAGCAGCCCAAGAGGTAGCGGGGACGCCGATGAGCAGTTCTTC.

This clonotype was recorded a few times. The chain employs TRBV4-3 and TRBJ2-7; D possibly uses TRBD1 or TRBD2 (5 bases each). This CDR3 comprises 14 residues. The germline V gene encodes CDR1 LGHNA and CDR2 YSLEER. Between the trimmed V and J ends, which lost 6 bases and 2 bases, there was a span of 14 bases. CDR3 coding DNA: TGCGCCAGCAGTTCCGGGACGGGGACCTACGAGCAGTACTTC. Its protein product is CASSSGTGTYEQYF.

This chain joins TRBV5-1 and TRBJ2-3; no reliable D call. V was cut by 1 base and J by 4 bases, with 7 bases left in between. This CDR3 has 13 amino acids. From germline, CDR1 is SGHRS and CDR2 YFSETQ. The CDR3 bases are TGCGCCAGCAGCTTGAGTGTTTCAGATACGCAGTATTTT. Translating it yields CASSLSVSDTQYF.

Only a few counts were recorded for this clonotype. The rearrangement uses TRBV5-1 and TRBJ2-3; no definite D call. In germline, CDR1 is SGHRS, CDR2 YFSETQ. This CDR3 contains 13 residues. The V and J ends lost 1 base and 6 bases respectively, with 9 bases between them. The CDR3 coding sequence is TGCGCCAGCAGCTTGCCGGGCTTGGATACGCAGTATTTT. Encoded protein: CASSLPGLDTQYF.

This clonotype was detected ten times or more. At one of its ends the junction is not consistent with the germline gene, which may arise from a read error. The DNA of the CDR3 is TGTGCCAGCAGCTTGGGGGGAAATCAAGAGACCCAGTACTTC. Its protein is CASSLGGNQETQYF. The J gene is TRBJ2-5, the V gene TRBV5-1, with D tentatively TRBD2 (6 bases). This CDR3 contains 14 residues. Germline V gives CDR1 SGHRS, CDR2 YFSETQ.

At least ten counts were recorded for this clonotype. V is TRBV4-2 and J is TRBJ2-3, with 7 bases aligning to TRBD2. Germline CDR1 reads LGHNA; CDR2 reads YNFKEQ. This CDR3 comprises 17 residues. V shed 3 bases and J 5 bases; nucleotides not matched to a gene: 14. CDR3 in DNA: TGTGCCAGCAGCCACCCCCTCGGGCGGGGGAACATAGATACGCAGTATTTT. Its protein product is CASSHPLGRGNIDTQYF.